The sample holds many counts of the clone carrying this T cell receptor beta chain. Its specificity is unknown. This sample is drawn from a study of T cell repertoires in cytomegalovirus infection. Study background: It was the public TCR beta signatures that indicated both CMV infection and matching HLA type.

V was cut by 3 bases and J by 6 bases, with 12 bases left in between. There are 13 residues in the CDR3. Germline V gives CDR1 SGHTA, CDR2 FQGNSA. Study-level points and caveats: Cumulative public TCR beta family frequency identified CMV carriers with the relevant HLA. The response measured ex vivo was dominated by TCR beta clonotypes (HLA-C-restricted and CMV-specific).

TCRdb analysed the reads with MiXCR anew, one entry per CDR3 protein. The data show about 130,000 distinct CDR3 sequences, with about 24% seen just once and about 37% held by the top ten. Specimen: PBMCs, sequenced either directly or after in vitro stimulation (not recorded which). This chain uses TRBV7-2 with TRBJ2-7; D possibly matches TRBD1 or TRBD2 (5 bases each). The TCR sequence derives from a human donor in good health (CMV status not recorded). Some clones in this sample may be carry-over from other donors' samples. In nucleotides, the CDR3 is TGTGCCAGCAGCTTGGGACCTGCTAGCGAGCAGTACGTC. Translating gives CASSLGPASEQYV.